This T cell receptor beta chain was profiled in a study of T-cell memory formation after mild COVID-19. The table lists this clonotype with a few counts. TCRdb analysed the 5' RACE reads with MiXCR anew, one entry per CDR3 protein. The repertoire holds approximately 500,000 distinct CDR3 sequences, roughly 25% seen once, with around 13% in the top ten. The sample consisted of PBMCs or a T cell subset sorted from them (not recorded which). This TCR derives from an adult woman who had mild COVID-19 (a few samples of this study predate the infection). Cell type and time point are not known.

The DNA for the CDR3 is TGTGCCAGCATAAGGGGCCGACAGGGATTGAGGTCCCACACCGGGGAGCTGTTTTTT. Amino acid sequence: CASIRGRQGLRSHTGELFF. V gene TRBV12-3 or TRBV12-4 combines with J gene TRBJ2-2; TRBD1 matches 7 bases. The V gene end was trimmed by 7 bases and the J gene end by 3 bases; junction bases not matched to a gene: 20. This CDR3 region has 19 residues.